The source of this T cell receptor beta chain is a study of patients and donors after allogeneic stem cell transplantation. This clonotype has more than one count but fewer than ten. MiXCR, applied by TCRdb to the RT-PCR reads, yields one record per CDR3 protein. The sample includes approximately 210,000 distinct CDR3 sequences, 41% of them seen just once. CDR3 length equals 15 residues. Germline V gene data show CDR1 as SGHDT and CDR2 as YYEEEE. The V end lost 4 bases, the J end lost 8 bases, and 16 bases lay between the germline ends. The origin of this receptor is a human donor who was either an allogeneic HSCT recipient or a stem cell or donor lymphocyte infusion donor (not recorded which). It is not recorded whose cells these are; they may come from a transplant donor. The sequenced sample was blood, either unsorted or a sorted T cell fraction (not recorded which). J is TRBJ1-6 and V is TRBV5-6; D unresolved. For the CDR3, the DNA is TGTGCCAGCAGCCCTCGGGCCGGCGGGGATTCACCCCTCCACTTT. This translates into CASSPRAGGDSPLHF.